This T cell receptor beta chain was recovered during a study of cytomegalovirus exposure and HLA in healthy donors. Study results and caveats: Available immune exposure information covered CMV serostatus only. The study listed roughly 160 cytomegalovirus-associated TCR beta chains. Trimming of TCR beta V- and J-genes showed a link, identified in a later analysis, to a missense DCLRE1C variant. The HLA-A and HLA-B alleles of most subjects were reportedly predicted accurately from TCR beta sequences.

Use of 60 Vbeta and 13 Jbeta primers characterized the PCR. TCRdb keeps only in-frame clones here, not all; method: immunoSEQ multiplex PCR. The table includes about 100,000 clones, 75% to 80% detected once. CDR3 length: 15 amino acids. Germline V gene sequence: CDR1 SGDLS, CDR2 YYNGEE. Trimming left V 4 bases short and J 6 bases short, with 20 bases between. Turning to this clone: What it binds is unknown.

Sample: PBMCs. The TCR originated in a man in his fifties or sixties in good health and CMV-seropositive. The chain recombines TRBV9 with TRBJ2-7, with D perhaps matching TRBD2 (6 bases). DNA of the CDR3: TGTGCCAGCAGCTCCGGGGACTCCACAACCCGCGAGCAGTACTTC. Protein: CASSSGDSTTREQYF.